A single sample gave rise to the 30 T cell receptor beta chains below, sequenced in a study of shared clonotypes between healthy human individuals. Sequencing used immunoSEQ multiplex PCR; TCRdb keeps in-frame clones, though not all of them. The sample shows 600,000 to 750,000 clones, roughly 91% of them seen only once. Source material: memory CD8+ T cells from PBMCs. Subset given: CD45RO+ cells pooled with CCR7-negative TemRA cells. The receptors were sampled from a man between 18 and 35 years old in good health. Some clones in this sample may be carry-over from other donors' samples.

The DNA for the CDR3 is TGTGCCAGCAGCACGGGGACAGGGTTCGGCTACGAGCAGTACTTC. The encoded protein is CASSTGTGFGYEQYF. The rearrangement uses TRBV9 and TRBJ2-7; TRBD1 matches at 9 bases. The CDR3 contains 15 residues. The V segment lost 4 bases and the J segment 3 bases; nucleotides outside the gene matches: 8. The germline CDR1 and CDR2 sequences are SGDLS and YYNGEE. The variable domain in full, with the rest retrieved from reference TRBV9 and TRBJ2-7, is DSGVTQTPKHLITATGQRVTLRCSPRSGDLSVYWYQQSLDQGLQFLIQYYNGEERAKGNILERFSAQQFPDLHSELNLSSLELGDSALYFCASSTGTGFGYEQYFGPGTRLTVT.

The chain carries TRBV9 and TRBJ2-5; D might be TRBD2 (5 bases). This CDR3 is 14 amino acids long. The V gene's germline CDR1 is SGDLS and CDR2 YYNGEE. Trimming left V 0 bases short and J 4 bases short, with 10 bases between. The CDR3 DNA follows: TGTGCCAGCAGCGTAGGAGGAGGTCTAGAGACCCAGTACTTC. This sequence encodes CASSVGGGLETQYF.

This rearrangement joins TRBV14 to TRBJ2-7; TRBD2 agrees at 8 bases. The CDR3 extends over 14 amino acids. Germline V lookup: CDR1 SGHDN, CDR2 FVKESK. The V gene end was trimmed by 1 base and the J gene end by 4 bases; junction bases not matched to a gene: 3. The CDR3 DNA is TGTGCCAGCAGCCAAGTGACTAGCGTGTACGAGCAGTACTTC. As protein: CASSQVTSVYEQYF.

The chain combines TRBV6-1 with TRBJ1-1; D is perhaps TRBD1 (5 bases). This CDR3 contains 17 residues. The germline CDR1 and CDR2 sequences are MNHNS and SASEGT. Deletions cut 0 bases from V and 4 bases from J, with 18 bases between. The CDR3 sequence: CASSEAVRGSTITEAFF. The CDR3 DNA sequence: TGTGCCAGCAGTGAAGCGGTTCGGGGCAGTACTATCACTGAAGCTTTCTTT.

J is TRBJ1-1 and V is TRBV10-3, with 8 bases lining up with TRBD1. Germline CDR1 and CDR2: ENHRY and SYGVKD. The CDR3 spans 13 residues. V gave up 5 bases and J gave up 5 bases; unmatched junction bases: 4. The CDR3 loop is CAISQGAGTEAFF. In DNA, the CDR3 is TGTGCCATCAGTCAGGGGGCAGGGACTGAAGCTTTCTTT.

The rearrangement joins TRBV11-2 to TRBJ1-2; D gene ambiguous. The CDR3 length is 14 residues. Germline CDR1 SGHAT, CDR2 FQNNGV. Trimming stripped 5 bases from V and 4 bases from J, with 14 bases between. The CDR3 nucleotides are TGTGCCAGCAGCATAGCACCGGACGTCTATGGCTACACCTTC. It encodes CASSIAPDVYGYTF.

The chain has TRBV5-1 and TRBJ2-3, with D possibly being TRBD1 or TRBD2 (5 bases each). This CDR3 comprises 14 residues. V shed 2 bases and J shed 6 bases, with 13 bases lying between them. Germline lookup yields CDR1 SGHRS and CDR2 YFSETQ. The CDR3 loop reads CASSFDWGSDTQYF. The DNA of the CDR3 is TGCGCCAGCAGCTTCGACTGGGGGAGTGATACGCAGTATTTT.

This clone was detected a few times. This chain connects TRBV5-6 to TRBJ2-1, with D unresolved. Per germline, CDR1 SGHDT and CDR2 YYEEEE. This CDR3 is built from 11 residues. V lost 1 base, J lost 6 bases, and 2 bases lay in between. In nucleotides, the CDR3 is TGTGCCAGCAGCTTGAGCAATGAGCAGTTCTTC. Protein product: CASSLSNEQFF.

The chain uses TRBV19 and TRBJ2-5, with a tentative D call TRBD2 (7 bases). The CDR3 is made up of 15 amino acids. Germline CDR1 LNHDA, CDR2 SQIVND (reference sequence). The germline V and J ends were trimmed by 5 bases and 9 bases, with 22 bases remaining between them. The CDR3 spells CASSPRGTRMMAQYF. CDR3 nucleotide sequence: TGTGCCAGTAGTCCGCGGGGGACACGGATGATGGCCCAGTACTTC.

V usage is TRBV28 and J usage is TRBJ1-2; the match to TRBD1 covers 8 bases. This CDR3 is built from 14 residues. V lost 6 bases and J lost 4; bases outside the gene matches: 7. The germline CDR1 and CDR2 sequences are MDHEN and SYDVKM. CDR3 in amino acids: CASSLQGAVYGYTF. The CDR3 DNA sequence: TGTGCCAGCAGCCTCCAGGGGGCGGTCTATGGCTACACCTTC.

The rearrangement links TRBV4-1 to TRBJ1-2; 8 positions match TRBD1. Germline CDR1 and CDR2: MGHRA and YSYEKL. V dropped 1 base and J dropped 6; count of bases not matched to a gene: 10. The CDR3 is 16 amino acids. This chain's CDR3 is CASSQVRGRGHNGYTF. The CDR3 region has the DNA TGCGCCAGCAGCCAAGTTAGGGGCAGGGGGCACAATGGCTACACCTTC.

Details on this clone: This sequence is one base from a far larger clone and is likely a read error. V and J are TRBV5-4 and TRBJ2-7, with TRBD2 matching over 9 bases. The CDR3 is 14 residues long. From germline, CDR1 is SGHNT and CDR2 YYREEE (reference sequence). CDR3 in amino acids: CANSLDSGSYEQYF. The CDR3 DNA sequence: TGTGCCAACAGCTTGGATAGCGGGAGCTACGAGCAGTACTTC.

The rearrangement joins TRBV7-6 to TRBJ2-3, with 8 bases identical to TRBD2. Germline V gene lookup returns CDR1 SGHVS and CDR2 FNYEAQ. The trim removed 4 bases at V and 4 bases at J, leaving 7 bases unmatched. CDR3 length: 15 residues. The CDR3 sequence is CASSSGAGAADTQYF. The CDR3 DNA reads TGTGCCAGCAGCTCAGGAGCGGGAGCAGCAGATACGCAGTATTTT. Together with reference TRBV7-6 and TRBJ2-3, the CDR3 gives the full variable domain: GAGVSQSPRYKVTKRGQDVALRCDPISGHVSLYWYRQALGQGPEFLTYFNYEAQQDKSGLPNDRFSAERPEGSISTLTIQRTEQRDSAMYRCASSSGAGAADTQYFGPGTRLTVL.

This chain links TRBV28 with TRBJ2-3; no clear D. CDR1 and CDR2 from the germline V gene are MDHEN and SYDVKM. Trimming stripped 6 bases from V and 0 bases from J, with 10 bases between. The CDR3 covers 14 residues. This chain's CDR3 is CASREPWSTDTQYF. The CDR3 nucleotides read TGTGCCAGCAGGGAGCCCTGGAGCACAGATACGCAGTATTTT.

This clone was seen more than once but under ten times. This rearrangement joins TRBV15 to TRBJ1-2; TRBD1 aligns across 9 bases. Germline V gives CDR1 LNHNV, CDR2 YYDKDF (reference sequence). The CDR3 is made up of 15 amino acids. Unmatched junction bases numbered 7, after V lost 3 bases and J lost 5 bases. CDR3 nucleotide sequence: TGTGCCACCAGCAGTAGGGACAGGGAGCCGTATGGCTACACCTTC. This gives the protein CATSSRDREPYGYTF.

This clone was detected a few times. The chain combines TRBV2 with TRBJ1-5; D is unclear. Germline V gives CDR1 SNHLY, CDR2 FYNNEI. The CDR3 runs 14 residues. V shed 6 bases and J shed 1 base, with 10 bases lying between them. The CDR3 sequence is CASREKGSNQPQHF. The DNA of the CDR3 is TGTGCCAGCAGGGAAAAAGGGAGCAATCAGCCCCAGCATTTT.

This sequence joins TRBV11-2 and TRBJ1-1; TRBD1 is a possible D gene (5 bases). V lost 2 bases to trimming and J lost 1 base, with 14 bases between them. Per the germline V gene, CDR1 is SGHAT and CDR2 is FQNNGV. The CDR3 runs 16 residues. Here the CDR3 DNA reads TGTGCCAGCAGCTTAAACGCCGGGGCCCAGAACACTGAAGCTTTCTTT. It is translated as CASSLNAGAQNTEAFF.

The chain combines TRBV7-9 with TRBJ2-7; 12 positions match TRBD1. Germline CDR1 is SEHNR and CDR2 is FQNEAQ (reference sequence). The junction had 3 bases not matched to a gene; V was cut back by 7 bases and J by 5 bases. This CDR3 is 13 amino acids long. CDR3: CASTRDRGHEQYF. The CDR3 nucleotides are TGTGCCAGCACCCGGGACAGGGGGCACGAGCAGTACTTC.

This chain connects TRBV5-6 to TRBJ2-3, with D possibly TRBD2 on 6 matching bases. The V gene's germline CDR1 is SGHDT and CDR2 YYEEEE. The CDR3 length is 16 residues. Trimming left V 3 bases short and J 1 base short, with 15 bases between. The CDR3 DNA is TGTGCCAGCAGCTCTGACAGACTAGTCCGCACAGATACGCAGTATTTT. Protein: CASSSDRLVRTDTQYF.

The chain carries TRBV4-1 and TRBJ1-4, with a possible D match to TRBD1 (5 bases). There are 16 residues in the CDR3. V was cut by 0 bases and J by 8 bases, with 16 bases left in between. Germline CDR1 is MGHRA and CDR2 is YSYEKL. The CDR3 reads CASSQDYEGLGEKLFF. The CDR3 DNA follows: TGCGCCAGCAGCCAAGATTATGAGGGGCTGGGAGAAAAACTGTTTTTT.

The chain couples TRBV29-1 to TRBJ2-1; TRBD1 matches at 11 bases. The length of the CDR3 is 15 residues. Germline V gene sequence: CDR1 SQVTM, CDR2 ANQGSEA. V lost 5 bases to trimming and J lost 3 bases; unmatched junction nucleotides: 6. CDR3 residues: CSVQDRGRLYNEQFF. CDR3 nucleotides: TGCAGCGTTCAGGACAGGGGGCGCCTCTACAATGAGCAGTTCTTC.

This chain links TRBV28 with TRBJ1-4; 8 nucleotides agree with TRBD1. V was clipped by 8 bases and J by 7 bases; unmatched bases: 21. The germline V gene has CDR1 MDHEN and CDR2 SYDVKM. The length of the CDR3 is 18 residues. This CDR3 is CASVPLQTGERVGEKLFF. As DNA, the CDR3 is TGTGCCAGCGTACCTCTCCAGACAGGGGAAAGAGTTGGTGAAAAACTGTTTTTT.

The chain uses TRBV19 and TRBJ1-2; possible D gene TRBD1, 6 bases. The CDR3 length is 14 residues. Germline V gene lookup returns CDR1 LNHDA and CDR2 SQIVND (reference sequence). V was shortened by 6 bases and J by 7 bases, with 18 bases between the two germline ends. CDR3 nucleotide sequence: TGTGCCAGTAGGGCCCGGACAGATGCTGGTGGCTACACCTTC. The encoded protein is CASRARTDAGGYTF.

The chain couples TRBV28 to TRBJ2-1; 7 bases fit TRBD1. Germline CDR1 reads MDHEN; CDR2 reads SYDVKM. CDR3 length equals 16 residues. V gave up 5 bases and J gave up 6 bases; unmatched junction bases: 13. CDR3 sequence reads: CASSLSPGQQRNEQFF. In nucleotides, the CDR3 is TGTGCCAGCAGTCTCTCGCCGGGACAGCAACGCAATGAGCAGTTCTTC.

The rearrangement uses TRBV27 and TRBJ1-2; 12 bases are shared with TRBD1. Germline V lookup: CDR1 MNHEY, CDR2 SMNVEV (reference sequence). The CDR3 has 14 residues. The ends lost 6 bases at V and 7 bases at J; junction bases unmatched: 6. The CDR3 is CASSQGTGGFGYTF. In nucleotides, the CDR3 is TGTGCCAGCAGCCAAGGGACAGGGGGCTTTGGCTACACCTTC.

This rearrangement joins TRBV5-6 to TRBJ2-3, with TRBD1 matching over 10 bases. Per the germline V gene, CDR1 is SGHDT and CDR2 is YYEEEE. The V gene end was trimmed by 1 base and the J gene end by 4 bases; junction bases not matched to a gene: 3. CDR3 length equals 15 residues. CDR3 loop: CASSLLTGGPDTQYF. In nucleotides, the CDR3 is TGTGCCAGCAGCTTGTTGACAGGGGGCCCAGATACGCAGTATTTT.

The chain employs TRBV28 and TRBJ2-7; 9 bases match TRBD2. V shed 8 bases and J 2 bases; nucleotides not matched to a gene: 4. The CDR3 runs 13 residues. The germline gives CDR1 MDHEN, CDR2 SYDVKM. The CDR3 loop reads CASWAGGAYEQYF. CDR3 DNA sequence: TGTGCCAGCTGGGCGGGAGGGGCCTACGAGCAGTACTTC.

The chain links TRBV6-1 to TRBJ2-7, with unresolved D. V was clipped by 0 bases and J by 1 base, with 7 bases between them. The CDR3 spans 14 residues. Germline CDR1 reads MNHNS; CDR2 reads SASEGT. The CDR3 region has the DNA TGTGCCAGCAGTGAAGCCTACGGATCCTACGAGCAGTACTTC. Translating it yields CASSEAYGSYEQYF.

The chain joins TRBV15 to TRBJ1-5; D gene ambiguous. This CDR3 comprises 15 residues. Per germline, CDR1 LNHNV and CDR2 YYDKDF (reference sequence). Trimming removed 9 bases at V and 3 bases at J, with 18 bases between. CDR3 nucleotide sequence: TGTGCCACAGGGAGCCTCGTTAGCCTCAATCAGCCCCAGCATTTT. Translating it yields CATGSLVSLNQPQHF.

The chain has TRBV13 and TRBJ2-7, with a tentative D call TRBD2 (6 bases). V was shortened by 2 bases and J by 2 bases, with 10 bases between the two germline ends. The length of the CDR3 is 14 residues. Germline CDR1 PRHDT, CDR2 FYEKMQ (reference sequence). The CDR3 bases are TGTGCCAGCAGCTTAAATCGGGGGACCTACGAGCAGTACTTC. It is translated as CASSLNRGTYEQYF.